This passage covers 28 T cell receptor beta chains from one sample sequenced in a study of regulatory T cells in long-lasting Graves disease. CDR3 regions were amplified by Arm-PCR using iRepertoire HTBI primers to build TCR beta libraries. TCRdb re-derived calls from the multiplex PCR reads in MiXCR, one entry per CDR3 protein. Of over 350,000 distinct CDR3 sequences in the sample, roughly 15% are singletons; the top ten hold roughly 8%. Time point noted: newly diagnosed GD, antithyroid drugs for less than 3 months. From RNA extracted from PBMCs, the TCR library was made. The same specimen was also included in a second study, on T cells in Graves' hyperthyroidism and ophthalmopathy.

The source was peripheral blood mononuclear cells (PBMCs), collected at new diagnosis, from a patient treated with antithyroid drugs. The receptors were sampled from a woman aged 40 to 50 with Graves disease.

In its sample, this clonotype was seen many times. The J gene is TRBJ2-2, the V gene TRBV20-1; D remains ambiguous. The CDR3 extends over 12 amino acids. Germline CDR1 and CDR2: DFQATT and SNEGSKA (reference sequence). Trimming pared 3 bases from V and 6 bases from J, leaving 8 bases between. CDR3 in DNA: TGCAGTGCTAGCGAGAGCTCCGGGGAGCTGTTTTTT. As protein: CSASESSGELFF.

This clonotype was detected only a few times. V usage is TRBV6-2 or TRBV6-3 and J usage is TRBJ2-7; 7 bases match TRBD1. This CDR3 contains 14 residues. V trimming: 4 bases; J trimming: 2 bases; junction bases outside the gene matches: 5. Germline-derived CDR1 and CDR2 are MNHEY and SVGEGT. The CDR3 nucleotides are TGTGCCAGCAGTTCGGGACAGTCCCCCTACGAGCAGTACTTC. Its protein is CASSSGQSPYEQYF.

This clonotype has more than one count but fewer than ten. This sequence joins TRBV7-9 and TRBJ2-1; tentative D call: TRBD1 (6 bases). V lost 3 bases and J 5 bases, leaving 14 bases between the germline ends. The CDR3 sequence is 15 residues long. Germline lookup yields CDR1 SEHNR and CDR2 FQNEAQ (reference sequence). DNA of the CDR3: TGTGCCAGCAGCTTTACATATTCAGGGGACAATGAGCAGTTCTTC. Its translation is CASSFTYSGDNEQFF. Supplemented by reference TRBV7-9 and TRBJ2-1, the full variable domain reads DTGVSQNPRHKITKRGQNVTFRCDPISEHNRLYWYRQTLGQGPEFLTYFQNEAQLEKSRLLSDRFSAERPKGSFSTLEIQRTEQGDSAMYLCASSFTYSGDNEQFFGPGTRLTVL.

This clonotype was recorded many times. V and J are TRBV13 and TRBJ2-7; 14 bases are shared with TRBD2. This CDR3 has 15 amino acids. V lost 3 bases to trimming and J lost 7 bases; unmatched junction nucleotides: 5. CDR1 PRHDT and CDR2 FYEKMQ come from the germline V gene (reference sequence). CDR3 nucleotides: TGTGCCAGCAGCTTCGGGGGACTAGCGGGAGAGGAGCAGTACTTC. As protein: CASSFGGLAGEEQYF.

In this sample, this clonotype turned up many times. The chain couples TRBV7-2 to TRBJ2-3; a possible D gene is TRBD2 (6 bases). This CDR3 contains 14 residues. The germline CDR1 and CDR2 sequences are SGHTA and FQGNSA. Trimming left V 5 bases short and J 2 bases short, with 11 bases between. DNA of the CDR3: TGTGCCAGCAGCCTTAGCGGAGTCACAGATACGCAGTATTTT. This encodes CASSLSGVTDTQYF.

This clonotype appeared many times. The chain couples TRBV30 to TRBJ2-1; D possibly matches TRBD1 or TRBD2 (6 bases each). The V and J ends lost 0 bases and 4 bases respectively, with 13 bases between them. The CDR3 runs to 15 residues. Germline lookup yields CDR1 GTSNPN and CDR2 SVGIG (reference sequence). The CDR3 bases are TGTGCCTGGAGTGTAGGAGGGGGTCCATACAATGAGCAGTTCTTC. This gives the protein CAWSVGGGPYNEQFF.

The chain combines TRBV19 with TRBJ1-2, with D hard to call. The CDR3 has 16 residues. The V end was cut by 3 bases, the J end by 0 bases, with 14 bases between. CDR1 and CDR2 from the germline V gene are LNHDA and SQIVND (reference sequence). The CDR3, as DNA: TGTGCCAGTAGTATTGAAAAAGGCTTAGCTAACTATGGCTACACCTTC. It specifies CASSIEKGLANYGYTF.

This clonotype showed up many times. V is TRBV6-2 or TRBV6-3 and J is TRBJ2-3; D could derive from TRBD1 or TRBD2 (5 bases each). Germline CDR1 reads MNHEY; CDR2 reads SVGEGT. There are 16 residues in the CDR3. Trimming removed 2 bases from V and 8 bases from J, with 20 bases in between. The DNA of the CDR3 is TGTGCCAGCAGTTACGGGGCTCGCAGTGGAGGTGCTACGCAGTATTTT. Protein product: CASSYGARSGGATQYF.

This chain links TRBV4-1 with TRBJ2-2; 10 positions match TRBD1. The CDR3 spans 15 residues. In germline, CDR1 is MGHRA, CDR2 YSYEKL. After removal of 4 bases from V and 6 bases from J, the junction contained 5 bases not matched to a gene. The CDR3 reads CASSPGQGFAGELFF. The CDR3 coding sequence is TGCGCCAGCAGCCCGGGACAGGGGTTCGCCGGGGAGCTGTTTTTT.

This clonotype came up a few times. The V and J genes are TRBV4-1 and TRBJ1-1; D is unclear. The germline CDR1 and CDR2 sequences are MGHRA and YSYEKL. Trimming took off 8 bases at V and 5 bases at J, with 21 bases between the two ends. This CDR3 spans 15 amino acids. The chain's CDR3 is CASSGSIGVRTEAFF. The CDR3 DNA reads TGCGCCAGCTCCGGGAGTATCGGGGTGCGGACTGAAGCTTTCTTT.

This clonotype was seen at least ten times. This rearrangement joins TRBV12-3 or TRBV12-4 to TRBJ2-1; D is unresolved. V lost 1 base, J lost 1 base, and 5 bases lay in between. CDR3 length equals 14 residues. The CDR3 bases are TGTGCCAGCAGTTTAGATAAATCCTACAATGAGCAGTTCTTC. Translated: CASSLDKSYNEQFF.

In this sample, this clonotype turned up many times. V gene TRBV7-3 combines with J gene TRBJ2-1, with D tentatively TRBD1 (6 bases). CDR3 length: 16 residues. Trimming cost V 2 bases and J 7 bases, with 18 bases left between them. CDR1 SGHTA and CDR2 FQGTGA come from the germline V gene. The DNA of the CDR3 is TGTGCCAGCAGCTTAGGGGGCGGTACCCCCTGGAATGAGCAGTTCTTC. This codes for CASSLGGGTPWNEQFF.

This clonotype appeared many times. The chain combines TRBV29-1 with TRBJ2-2; D not certain. V lost 0 bases and J 6 bases, leaving 5 bases between the germline ends. The CDR3 runs 12 residues. CDR1 is SQVTM, CDR2 ANQGSEA, per germline. CDR3 protein: CSVEDASGELFF. Written as DNA, the CDR3 is TGCAGCGTTGAAGACGCGTCCGGGGAGCTGTTTTTT.

A few counts support this clonotype. The junction departs from the called germline gene at one end, perhaps through a read error. The chain employs TRBV7-8 and TRBJ2-3; no reliable D call. Germline CDR1 reads SGHVS; CDR2 reads FQNEAQ. This CDR3 has 14 residues. CDR3 sequence reads: CASSLWDSRDTQYF. In DNA form, the CDR3 reads TGTGCCAGCAGCTTATGGGATAGCAGAGATACGCAGTATTTT.

The chain recombines TRBV27 with TRBJ1-2; D unresolved. The V gene lost 2 bases and the J gene lost 0 bases, with 10 bases spanning the gap. Per the germline V gene, CDR1 is MNHEY and CDR2 is SMNVEV (reference sequence). This CDR3 is built from 15 residues. The DNA for the CDR3 is TGTGCCAGCAGTTTAAGCCAGTCAGCTAACTATGGCTACACCTTC. Translated: CASSLSQSANYGYTF.

In this sample, this clonotype turned up a few times. V gene TRBV6-1 combines with J gene TRBJ2-7, with 12 positions matching TRBD2. Losses at the gene ends were 7 bases for V and 7 bases for J; bases not matched to a gene: 8. Germline values: CDR1 MNHNS, CDR2 SASEGT. CDR3 length: 14 residues. The CDR3, as DNA: TGTGCCAGCATCGAGACTAGCGGGAGTTCTGAGCAGTACTTC. Its protein product is CASIETSGSSEQYF.

This sequence joins TRBV7-6 and TRBJ2-7; TRBD2 agrees at 10 bases. Germline values: CDR1 SGHVS, CDR2 FNYEAQ. This CDR3 is 14 amino acids long. Losses at the gene ends were 5 bases for V and 4 bases for J; bases not matched to a gene: 5. The CDR3 DNA follows: TGTGCCAGCAGCCATCAGCGGGAGGGGTACGAGCAGTACTTC. Protein: CASSHQREGYEQYF.

V gene TRBV7-8 combines with J gene TRBJ2-1; maybe TRBD2 (6 bases). Germline-derived CDR1 and CDR2 are SGHVS and FQNEAQ. This CDR3 is built from 13 residues. Trimming removed 5 bases at V and 6 bases at J, with 11 bases between. The CDR3 protein is CASSQTSFNEQFF. CDR3 DNA sequence: TGTGCCAGCAGCCAGACTAGTTTCAATGAGCAGTTCTTC.

This clonotype showed up just once. The chain uses TRBV11-2 and TRBJ2-3; TRBD2 matches 11 bases. With 3 bases clipped from V and 1 base from J, the junction kept 6 bases outside the gene matches. Germline lookup yields CDR1 SGHAT and CDR2 FQNNGV. This CDR3 is built from 17 residues. CDR3 in amino acids: CASSLVTSGAGTDTQYF. The CDR3 DNA reads as TGTGCCAGCAGCTTGGTGACTAGCGGGGCCGGCACAGATACGCAGTATTTT.

This clonotype was recorded at least ten times. This chain joins TRBV20-1 and TRBJ2-2; 11 bases align to TRBD2. Trimming removed 0 bases from V and 15 bases from J; junction bases left unmatched: 6. CDR1 is DFQATT, CDR2 SNEGSKA, per germline (reference sequence). The CDR3 totals 13 residues. The DNA for the CDR3 is TGCAGTGCTAGAGATCGGGTAGCGGGAGGGTTGTTTTTT. Protein sequence: CSARDRVAGGLFF.

This clonotype was recorded at least ten times. In DNA form, the CDR3 reads TGCGCCAGCAGCCAAACTACCGGGAGCTCCTACGAGCAGTACTTC. Protein product: CASSQTTGSSYEQYF. The chain employs TRBV4-1 and TRBJ2-7; possible D gene TRBD2, 6 bases. The CDR3 is 15 amino acids. Germline V gene data show CDR1 as MGHRA and CDR2 as YSYEKL. The V end was cut by 2 bases, the J end by 0 bases, with 11 bases between.

This clonotype was seen at least ten times. The rearrangement links TRBV11-1 to TRBJ2-5; maybe TRBD2 (7 bases). The V gene's germline CDR1 is SGHAT and CDR2 FQDESV (reference sequence). This CDR3 is 16 amino acids long. V dropped 5 bases and J dropped 3 bases, with 19 bases sitting between them. The CDR3 here is CASSARGRERKETQYF. DNA for the CDR3: TGTGCCAGCAGCGCACGGGGGCGGGAGAGAAAAGAGACCCAGTACTTC.

The sample holds many counts of this clonotype. The chain joins TRBV20-1 to TRBJ2-1; 7 nucleotides align to TRBD2. From germline, CDR1 is DFQATT and CDR2 SNEGSKA (reference sequence). CDR3 length equals 15 residues. Germline trimming cut 4 bases from V and 1 base from J; bases unmatched to any gene: 7. CDR3 sequence: CSAMGGGRSYNEQFF. CDR3 nucleotide sequence: TGCAGTGCTATGGGTGGCGGGAGATCCTACAATGAGCAGTTCTTC.

This chain uses TRBV10-1 with TRBJ2-1; D possibly matches TRBD1 or TRBD2 (6 bases each). V was trimmed by 3 bases and J by 9 bases, leaving 9 bases between them. The V gene's germline CDR1 is WNHNN and CDR2 SYGVQD (reference sequence). The CDR3 has 12 amino acids. CDR3 DNA sequence: TGCGCCAGCAGTGACAGGGGAGGTGAGCAGTTCTTC. Translation: CASSDRGGEQFF.

This clonotype has at least ten counts. This rearrangement joins TRBV7-8 to TRBJ2-1, with TRBD2 matching over 7 bases. Germline assignment: CDR1 SGHVS and CDR2 FQNEAQ. V lost 1 base, J lost 5 bases, and 5 bases stayed unmatched. The CDR3 runs 15 residues. The chain's CDR3 is CASSLGNAGDNEQFF. Here the CDR3 DNA reads TGTGCCAGCAGCTTAGGGAACGCGGGGGACAATGAGCAGTTCTTC. The whole variable domain, filled in from reference TRBV7-8 and TRBJ2-1, reads GAGVSQSPRYKVAKRGQDVALRCDPISGHVSLFWYQQALGQGPEFLTYFQNEAQLDKSGLPSDRFFAERPEGSVSTLKIQRTQQEDSAVYLCASSLGNAGDNEQFFGPGTRLTVL.

The V call is TRBV5-4, the J call TRBJ2-7, with TRBD2 as a possible D gene (7 bases). Germline V lookup: CDR1 SGHNT, CDR2 YYREEE (reference sequence). Trimming left V 3 bases short and J 0 bases short, with 16 bases between. CDR3 size: 16 residues. This CDR3 reads CASSWGGSPSSYEQYF. CDR3 DNA sequence: TGTGCCAGCAGCTGGGGGGGCAGTCCAAGCTCCTACGAGCAGTACTTC.

The table lists this clonotype with many counts. The J gene is TRBJ2-2, the V gene TRBV28; TRBD1 agrees at 8 bases. CDR3 length: 15 amino acids. Unmatched junction bases numbered 1, after V lost 4 bases and J lost 0 bases. The germline gives CDR1 MDHEN, CDR2 SYDVKM. CDR3 nucleotides: TGTGCCAGCAGTTCACAGGGGGCGAACACCGGGGAGCTGTTTTTT. Amino acids: CASSSQGANTGELFF.

Details on this clonotype: The junction does not match germline at one end; this may be a read error. The chain uses TRBV20-1 and TRBJ1-5, with D perhaps matching TRBD1 (6 bases). CDR3 length: 15 residues. The germline CDR1 and CDR2 sequences are DFQATT and SNEGSKA (reference sequence). As DNA, the CDR3 is TGCAGTGCTTCCTTCGGGGGGCTGGGGAATCAGTCCCAGCATTTT. It codes for CSASFGGLGNQSQHF.